The sequence of this T cell receptor (beta chain) was determined in a study of cytomegalovirus exposure and HLA in healthy donors (dated by TCRdb to 2015 to 2018). Broadly, across the study: In an earlier analysis of fewer than 750 of the donors, 250 to 350 Gb of sequence data and approximately 120 million unique TCR beta sequences from 150 million to 200 million T cells were reported. Roughly 300 gigabases of sequencing data and roughly 90 million unique TCR sequences were included in an early release covering about 700 HLA-typed donors. Of the 300 to 400 genotyped donors, over 70% fell in the genetic ancestry cluster associated with self-reported Caucasian donors. The study aimed to test whether signatures of past pathogen exposure could be identified by cataloging public T cell receptors. The study used immunosequencing to profile the T cell repertoires of 666 subjects and linked those repertoires to cytomegalovirus serostatus. Besides the first cohort of 500 to 700 subjects, a separate validation cohort made up of 120 different subjects was used. The study combined high-throughput TCR immunosequencing, statistical association of individual TCRs with disease status, and machine learning to predict cytomegalovirus infection status. A later analysis re-analyzed previously published TCR beta repertoires from hundreds of donors and added high-resolution HLA genotyping to study TCR occurrence patterns. Rather than using new phenotypic data, the later analysis identified candidate immune exposures from TCR beta sequences and from how often those sequences occurred across donors. To decide whether each TCR beta V gene segment behaved as functional or pseudogenic, an earlier analysis of some 600 of the donors relied on high-throughput TCR beta sequencing. Donor age, sex, ethnicity and CMV serostatus were compiled together with the repertoire data. Genome-wide SNP genotypes for about 60% of the roughly 700 donors were used in a later genetic analysis, which treated that subset as a discovery cohort. All discovery cohort repertoires had been generated using a single sequencing platform. HLA typing covered class I and class II loci at four-digit resolution. Typing coverage varied by locus: roughly 629-630 donors for A, B, C, DRB1 and DQB1; some 520 for DQA1; 606 for DPA1; under 490 for DPB1. About five DR-DQ haplotypes were handled as single units for association and clustering, since linkage in the cohort was strong. Among 398 genotyped donors of the cohort, an average of 235,054 unique TCR beta nucleotide sequences were sequenced per donor, 15% to 20% of them non-productive. Results and caveats for the whole study, not just this receptor: A further reported finding was that TCR beta sequences accurately predicted the HLA-A and HLA-B alleles for most subjects in the first cohort. Roughly uniform sequencing depth across donors was assumed in presence/absence analyses, although this assumption may not hold. The study gave a list of under 200 TCR beta chains associated with cytomegalovirus. In a later analysis, the rate of TCR association differed among HLA loci, with DRB1 alleles having the most associated TCRs and HLA-C alleles having the fewest. Immune exposure information for the cohort was limited to CMV serostatus. At a false discovery rate of 0.05, a later analysis linked 15,000 to 20,000 TCR beta sequences to specific HLA alleles. According to a later analysis, parvovirus B19, influenza, CMV and Epstein-Barr virus appeared linked to several top co-occurrence clusters. In vitro tests confirmed that a few of the cytomegalovirus-associated TCR beta chains recognize cytomegalovirus antigens. Correlated functional status among segregating V segments might be attributable to linkage disequilibrium, but an unknown experimental factor could not be ruled out. While some public TCRs were present in many individuals, most TCR sequences turned up only very rarely across donors. A later genetic analysis reported fewer N-insertions in productive TCRs among donors in an Asian-associated ancestry cluster than the roughly 640-donor mean. A group of highly shared sequence variants was considered likely to be a technical artifact of the sequencing pipeline. Around 16 rarely observed V segments, including chromosome 9 orphons, were excluded from the earlier analysis of a few hundred of the donors because counts were too low. When HLA alleles, especially DR and DQ, strongly co-occurred, attributing TCR associations to individual alleles was difficult. Cytomegalovirus status was reported to be diagnosed by the classifier with high specificity and sensitivity in both the original and validation cohorts. Because HLA typing was unavailable for some donors at each locus, only the typed subset was used in association tests. V-gene and J-gene trimming of TCR beta chains was associated with a missense DCLRE1C variant in a later genetic analysis, and the association was replicated in an independent cohort. In an earlier analysis of about 550 of the donors, most TCR beta V segments were observed in productive rearrangements about 87% or about 30% of the time, broadly matching IMGT annotations. Some IMGT-functional V segments, including TRBV6-2 and TRBV6-3, could not be distinguished by the 87-base-pair reads and were therefore excluded. According to a later analysis, most CMV-associated TCR beta chains appeared to be HLA-restricted, and the HLA associations seemed to be driven largely by CMV exposure. According to the authors, the approach could potentially be generalized to other disease states and immunological phenotypes. In a later analysis, HLA-associated TCR beta chains were found to be more clonally expanded and to have lower generation probabilities than equally common non-associated chains. This cohort had only TCR beta chains sequenced, and the lack of alpha or paired-chain data limited which features could be detected.

The cohort was made up of 650 to 700 healthy bone marrow donors. Cohort members were all nominally healthy when sampled, although unrecorded immune exposures were likely present. The donor tested CMV seronegative and was one of the 352 seronegative cohort members. A peripheral blood sample was provided by each donor, and peripheral blood mononuclear cells were used for TCR beta sequencing. The Qiagen DNeasy Blood Extraction Kit was used to extract genomic DNA from the blood cell samples. The library was generated by the immunoSEQ multiplex PCR assay. A mixture of 60 forward primers for TCR Vbeta segments and 13 reverse primers for TCR Jbeta segments was used in the multiplex PCR. The CDR3 region of rearranged TCR beta genes was amplified from genomic DNA with a multiplex PCR assay. The amplified TCR beta libraries were sequenced on the Illumina HiSeq System as 87-base-pair reads. The paper's data handling went like this. A later analysis tallied tens of millions of unique TCR beta chains across the 660 or so repertoires, and about 12 million of those chains were shared by two or more donors. Raw reads were error-corrected and collapsed into unique sequences by a nearest-neighbor algorithm in which closely related sequences were merged to remove PCR and sequencing errors. CDR3 sequences were aligned to IMGT reference sequences to assign V, D and J gene segments. For a sequence to be retained, a match of at least six nucleotides was required to both a V gene segment and a J gene segment. Rearrangements were called productive when the CDR3 lacked stop codons and stayed in frame with V and J; all others were non-productive. CDR3 was defined by IMGT convention, running from the second conserved V-encoded cysteine to the conserved J-encoded phenylalanine. The earlier analysis of some 540 of the donors excluded any sequence lacking an unambiguous match to a single V gene segment. In an earlier analysis of a few hundred of the donors, V segments were called functional above 56.7% productive rearrangements and were called segregating when the between-donor standard deviation exceeded 5%. To diagnose cytomegalovirus status from the catalog of TCR beta chain sequences, a statistical classification framework was built. In a later analysis, TCR nucleotide sequences were compared against IMGT/GENE-DB human TR gene sequences so that V and J genes could be assigned. The TCRdist pipeline was used in a later analysis to assign CDR3 sequences and most-parsimonious VDJ recombination scenarios. In a later analysis, each TCR beta chain was defined by its CDR3 amino acid sequence together with its V-gene family, and reads without a unique V-gene family were excluded. To address suspected cross-contamination and a sequencing artifact, a later analysis removed around 590 highly shared, low-generation-probability nucleotide sequences. A later analysis calculated a clonal expansion index for each public chain from normalized within-repertoire ranks of inferred template counts. Generation probabilities in a later analysis came from a VDJ recombination model fitted to out-of-frame rearrangements, and those results were checked against IGoR. A later analysis scored TCR-TCR, TCR-HLA and TCR-CMV co-occurrence with hypergeometric tests, applying a repertoire-size bias correction to TCR pairs. To estimate false discovery rates, a later analysis permuted the HLA or CMV assignments 20 times. In a later analysis, co-occurring TCRs were grouped using DBSCAN, and TCRdist sequence similarity was added for clustering within HLA-allele-positive subsets. Repertoires with fewer than 30,000 or more than 120,000 public chains, plus five repertoires with anomalous nucleotide sharing, were excluded from co-occurrence clustering. What TCRdb holds here is the immuneACCESS table cut down to in-frame rearrangements. Part of the clones is not present; checked against another copy, under half of the missing clones reflect an unresolved V gene, and the others are unexplained. That table is the source of V, J and clone size, and D and trimming were worked out from the DNA. For this sample the table gives 150,000 to 200,000 clones, of which roughly four fifths were detected only once. The ten largest clones capture 1.5% to 2% of the sample.

To note about this clone: Its antigen is not yet known. No per-base quality is available; no much larger clone lies one base away.

Taken from the germline V gene, the CDR1 and CDR2 loops are SGHVS and FNYEAQ. V is trimmed back by 0 bases and J by 6 bases, and the junction contains 10 bases that no gene match accounts for. The CDR3 runs 16 residues from the cysteine to the phenylalanine. Only the CDR3 portion is preserved as DNA: 48 bases, with reading frame beginning at the first base. Sequenced input: PBMCs. This clonotype originated in a man aged 25-45 years in good health and CMV-seronegative. The chain is assembled from TRBV7-6 and TRBJ2-7, with 8 bases aligning to TRBD2. The CDR3 protein: CASSLAVAGGPREQYF. DNA sequence: TGTGCCAGCAGCTTAGCGGTGGCGGGAGGCCCTCGCGAGCAGTACTTC.